The entry below gives a single TCR beta chain sequence along with its context. Some clones are missing from TCRdb's copy, which holds only in-frame ones; the method was immunoSEQ multiplex PCR. The sample has around 110,000 clones; around nine tenths are singletons. This record belongs to a study of PD-L1 blockade in urothelial cancer. Specified time point: peripheral blood 6 weeks after treatment start. The number of samples from each patient was between 1 and 8, taken pretreatment and on-treatment. The sample here was PBMCs, taken around atezolizumab (anti-PD-L1) treatment. This sequence was found in a man aged 55 to 69 with urothelial cancer.

The CDR3 nucleotides read TGTGCCAGCAGCTTAGTCTTTAGTTCAGATACGCAGTATTTT. The encoded protein is CASSLVFSSDTQYF. The V and J genes are TRBV7-6 and TRBJ2-3, with unresolved D. With 1 base removed from V and 4 bases from J, the gap between germline ends came to 9 bases. Germline CDR1 reads SGHVS; CDR2 reads FNYEAQ. The CDR3 runs to 14 residues.